The clone carrying this T cell receptor (beta chain) was observed many times. The antigen is not known. CDR1 and CDR2 (germline): SGHAT, FQNNGV. The CDR3 length is 14 residues. Trimming cost V 9 bases and J 5 bases; bases outside gene matches: 11. Constant-segment primers were used for 5'RACE, and the resulting TCR alpha and TCR beta cDNA libraries carried sample barcodes and UMIs. TCRdb redid the calling of the 5' RACE reads with MiXCR, one entry per CDR3 protein. Seen here are about 320,000 distinct CDR3 sequences, roughly an eighth observed once, and the top ten hold around 20%. This record belongs to a study of T-cell memory formation after mild COVID-19. General study points: Of the contracting clones, CD4+ ones lay mainly in CM and EM, and CD8+ ones in EMRA. CD4/CD8 balance characterized clones contracting day 15 to 85, and CD4+ skew characterized later expanders. In second-wave clones peaking day 37, SARS-CoV-2 specificity remained unconfirmed.

This sequence was found in a man aged 18 to 35 who had mild COVID-19 (a few samples of this study predate the infection). Cell type and time point are not known. Sequencing was performed on PBMCs or a T cell subset sorted from them (not recorded which). The chain has TRBV11-2 and TRBJ2-7, with TRBD2 matching over 9 bases. The CDR3, as DNA: TGTGCCAGGAGGTCCGGGACTAGCCGCCACGAGCAGTACTTC. Residues: CARRSGTSRHEQYF.